The T cell receptor beta chain under discussion was sequenced for a study of cytomegalovirus exposure and HLA in healthy donors. Primers: 60 Vbeta forward and 13 Jbeta reverse. TCRdb's table, derived via immunoSEQ multiplex PCR, lists solely in-frame clones and lacks some. The repertoire consists of some 200,000 clones, with approximately 82% occurring once and the leading ten covering approximately 0.62%. Per germline, CDR1 MNHNS and CDR2 SASEGT. The CDR3 runs to 15 residues. The V segment lost 8 bases and the J segment 4 bases; nucleotides outside the gene matches: 8. Sequenced: PBMCs. The TCR originated in a woman aged 40 to 55 in good health and CMV-seronegative. The V call is TRBV6-1, the J call TRBJ2-3, with 11 bases aligning to TRBD1. CDR3 residues: CASGQGALGPDTQYF. CDR3 bases: TGTGCCAGCGGACAGGGGGCTTTGGGGCCAGATACGCAGTATTTT.